What follows are 4 T cell receptor beta chains derived from one specimen sequenced in a study of CD8 T cells in Susac syndrome. An amount of RNA that ranged from roughly 0.45 to 1 ug was reverse transcribed with random hexamers. Via MiXCR, TCRdb re-called the immunoSEQ multiplex PCR reads, giving one row per CDR3 protein. In the table there are about 150,000 distinct CDR3 sequences, roughly 95% of which are singletons. The sequencing sample was made of CD4+ T cells from PBMCs. Receptor source: a human donor with Susac syndrome.

This clonotype was found once. The CDR3 DNA follows: TGCGCCAGCAGCCCAGACAGCTATAGCAATCAGCCCCAGCATTTT. Translation: CASSPDSYSNQPQHF. The genes are TRBV5-1 and TRBJ1-5, with TRBD1 as a possible D gene (5 bases). The CDR3 has 15 residues. The V end lost 4 bases, the J end lost 0 bases, and 11 bases lay between the germline ends. Germline CDR1 reads SGHRS; CDR2 reads YFSETQ.

The chain employs TRBV7-2 and TRBJ1-5; no reliable D call. Germline values: CDR1 SGHTA, CDR2 FQGNSA. V shed 5 bases and J shed 7 bases, with 12 bases lying between them. This CDR3 is 13 amino acids long. The CDR3 DNA reads as TGTGCCAGCAGCCCCCGTTCAGGCCAGCCCCAGCATTTT. It translates to CASSPRSGQPQHF.

The chain employs TRBV18 and TRBJ1-2; D is undetermined. Germline CDR1 is KGHSH and CDR2 is LQKENI. The CDR3 totals 15 residues. With 1 base removed from V and 5 bases from J, the gap between germline ends came to 14 bases. CDR3: CASSPRSSPGYGYTF. The CDR3 DNA reads as TGTGCCAGCTCACCACGGTCCAGTCCTGGGTATGGCTACACCTTC.

This chain uses TRBV4-3 with TRBJ1-1; 7 positions match TRBD1. The length of the CDR3 is 18 residues. Germline V lookup: CDR1 LGHNA, CDR2 YSLEER. Germline trimming cut 1 base from V and 2 bases from J; bases unmatched to any gene: 13. The CDR3 region is CASSQGFKPGQRNTEAFF. As DNA, the CDR3 is TGCGCCAGCAGCCAAGGCTTTAAACCGGGACAGAGAAACACTGAAGCTTTCTTT.